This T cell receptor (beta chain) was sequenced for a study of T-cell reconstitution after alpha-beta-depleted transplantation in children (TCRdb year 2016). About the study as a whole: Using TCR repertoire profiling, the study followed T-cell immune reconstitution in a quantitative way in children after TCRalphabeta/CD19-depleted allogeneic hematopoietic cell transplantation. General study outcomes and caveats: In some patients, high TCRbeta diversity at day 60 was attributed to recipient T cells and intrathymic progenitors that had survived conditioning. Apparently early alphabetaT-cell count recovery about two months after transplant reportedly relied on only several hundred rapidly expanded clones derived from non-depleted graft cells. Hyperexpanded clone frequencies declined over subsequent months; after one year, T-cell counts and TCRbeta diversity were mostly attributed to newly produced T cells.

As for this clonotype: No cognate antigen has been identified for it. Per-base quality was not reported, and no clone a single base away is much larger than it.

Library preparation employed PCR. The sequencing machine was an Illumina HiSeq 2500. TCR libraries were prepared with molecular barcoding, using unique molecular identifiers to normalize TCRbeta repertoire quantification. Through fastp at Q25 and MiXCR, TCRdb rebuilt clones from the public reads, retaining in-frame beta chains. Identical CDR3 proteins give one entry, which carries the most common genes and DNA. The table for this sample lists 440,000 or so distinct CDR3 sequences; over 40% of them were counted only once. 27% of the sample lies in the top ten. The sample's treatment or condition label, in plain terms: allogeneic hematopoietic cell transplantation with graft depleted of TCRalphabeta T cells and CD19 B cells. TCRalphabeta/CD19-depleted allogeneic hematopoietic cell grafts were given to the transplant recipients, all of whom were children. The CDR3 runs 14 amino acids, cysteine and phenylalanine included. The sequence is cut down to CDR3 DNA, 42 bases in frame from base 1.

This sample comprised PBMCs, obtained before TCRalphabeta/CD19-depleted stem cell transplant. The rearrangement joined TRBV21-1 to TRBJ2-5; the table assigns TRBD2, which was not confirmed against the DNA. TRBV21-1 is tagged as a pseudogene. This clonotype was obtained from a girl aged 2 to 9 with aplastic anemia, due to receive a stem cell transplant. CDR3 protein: CANSKTGGPETQYF. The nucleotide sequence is TGTGCCAACAGCAAAACGGGAGGGCCGGAGACCCAGTACTTC.